This T cell receptor (beta chain) is from a study of CD8 T cells in Susac syndrome. Sequencing of TCR beta covered CD8+ and CD4+ T cells obtained from blood. Random hexamers primed reverse transcription of about 0.45 to 1 ug RNA. TCR beta CDR3 was amplified by immunoSEQ covering 54 Vbeta and 13 Jbeta. A single record per CDR3 protein comes from TCRdb applying MiXCR to the immunoSEQ multiplex PCR reads. The sample has around 190,000 distinct CDR3 sequences, about 95% seen once. Study-wide points: A relatively small number of individuals underwent TCR sequencing and HLA analysis.

Per the germline V gene, CDR1 is SGHDT and CDR2 is YYEEEE. Trimming left V 3 bases short and J 9 bases short, with 16 bases between. The CDR3 sequence is 14 residues long. On this clonotype: What it binds is not known.

The genes are TRBV5-6 and TRBJ2-1; D might be TRBD2 (6 bases). The sequence came from a human donor in good health. The specimen sequenced was CD4+ T cells from PBMCs. CDR3 amino acids: CASSSLRRAGEQFF. The CDR3 region has the DNA TGTGCCAGCAGCTCGCTTCGGAGGGCGGGTGAGCAGTTCTTC.